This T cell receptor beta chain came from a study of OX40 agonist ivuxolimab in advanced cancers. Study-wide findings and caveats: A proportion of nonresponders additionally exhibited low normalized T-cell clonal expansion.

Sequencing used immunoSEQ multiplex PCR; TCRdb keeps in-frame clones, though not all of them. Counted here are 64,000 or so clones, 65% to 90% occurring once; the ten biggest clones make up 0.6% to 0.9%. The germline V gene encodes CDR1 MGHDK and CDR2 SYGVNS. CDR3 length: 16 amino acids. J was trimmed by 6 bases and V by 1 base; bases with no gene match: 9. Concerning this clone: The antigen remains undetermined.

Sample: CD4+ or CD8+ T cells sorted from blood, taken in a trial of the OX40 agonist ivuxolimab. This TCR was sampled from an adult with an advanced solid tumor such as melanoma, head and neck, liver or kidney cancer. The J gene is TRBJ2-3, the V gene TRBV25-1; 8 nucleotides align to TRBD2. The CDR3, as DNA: TGTGCCAGCAGTGAATTCGCGGGAGGAGATGGGGATACGCAGTATTTT. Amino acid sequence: CASSEFAGGDGDTQYF.